The rows below give T cell receptor beta chains drawn from one sample of a study of cytomegalovirus exposure and HLA in healthy donors. The table came from immunoSEQ multiplex PCR; TCRdb's copy has only in-frame clones and leaves some out. The sample shows hundreds of thousands of clones, roughly 85% of them seen only once. Sequencing used PBMCs. The receptors shown here come from a woman between 18 and 29 years old in good health and CMV-seronegative. Both conserved end residues are part of each CDR3. The D gene is left open where the match is weak. Clone size appears in some rows only: once, few, many, or a class for an expanded clone.

TRBD2	.	TRBV29-1	TRBJ2-1	CSVESGTSGSGTYNEQFF	TGCAGCGTTGAATCCGGGACTAGCGGGAGCGGGACCTACAATGAGCAGTTCTTC
TRBD1	.	TRBV7-9	TRBJ2-7	CASSPRQGIYEQYF	TGTGCCAGCAGCCCTAGACAGGGCATCTACGAGCAGTACTTC
.	.	TRBV5-1	TRBJ2-2	CASSPTGSATPNTGELFF	TGCGCCAGCAGCCCTACAGGGTCGGCCACTCCGAACACCGGGGAGCTGTTTTTT
TRBD1	.	TRBV7-9	TRBJ1-6	CASSPPDGTVRNSPLHF	TGTGCCAGCAGCCCACCGGACGGGACAGTCAGAAATTCACCCCTCCACTTT
TRBD1	.	TRBV28	TRBJ2-2	CASTGQGAAGELFF	TGTGCCAGCACGGGGCAGGGGGCAGCCGGGGAGCTGTTTTTT
TRBD1	.	TRBV7-9	TRBJ2-7	CASSKQGEAYSYEQYF	TGTGCCAGCAGCAAACAGGGGGAGGCTTACTCATACGAGCAGTACTTC
.	.	TRBV14	TRBJ2-6	CASSLARGANVLTF	TGTGCCAGCAGCCTAGCTCGAGGGGCCAACGTCCTGACTTTC
TRBD1	.	TRBV6-1	TRBJ2-3	CASSEASGGRDTQYF	TGTGCCAGCAGTGAAGCTTCAGGGGGAAGAGATACGCAGTATTTT
.	.	TRBV4-2	TRBJ1-1	CASSQVAGAEDTEAFF	TGTGCCAGCAGCCAAGTAGCGGGGGCGGAGGACACTGAAGCTTTCTTT
.	.	TRBV19	TRBJ2-7	CASSISLTYEQYF	TGTGCCAGTAGTATCAGTCTTACCTACGAGCAGTACTTC
.	.	TRBV27	TRBJ2-2	CASSWTNTGELFF	TGTGCCAGCAGTTGGACAAACACCGGGGAGCTGTTTTTT
.	.	TRBV29-1	TRBJ1-4	CSVKGLGEKLFF	TGCAGCGTGAAGGGGTTAGGTGAAAAACTGTTTTTT
.	.	TRBV11-2	TRBJ2-1	CAINTGNEQFF	TGTGCCATCAACACGGGGAATGAGCAGTTCTTC
.	.	TRBV30	TRBJ1-2	CAWTVGIGYTF	TGTGCCTGGACCGTCGGGATTGGCTACACCTTC
TRBD2	.	TRBV29-1	TRBJ2-5	CSVELAGGRKTQYF	TGCAGCGTTGAACTAGCGGGAGGTAGAAAGACCCAGTACTTC
.	.	TRBV27	TRBJ1-2	CARTGINYGYTF	TGTGCCAGGACAGGTATCAACTATGGCTACACCTTC
.	once	TRBV28	TRBJ1-2	CASALLGASYGYTF	TGTGCCAGCGCTCTATTGGGGGCGAGCTATGGCTACACCTTC
.	.	TRBV7-9	TRBJ2-1	CASSLRALGGPNNEQFF	TGTGCCAGCAGCTTAAGGGCATTGGGGGGACCTAACAATGAGCAGTTCTTC